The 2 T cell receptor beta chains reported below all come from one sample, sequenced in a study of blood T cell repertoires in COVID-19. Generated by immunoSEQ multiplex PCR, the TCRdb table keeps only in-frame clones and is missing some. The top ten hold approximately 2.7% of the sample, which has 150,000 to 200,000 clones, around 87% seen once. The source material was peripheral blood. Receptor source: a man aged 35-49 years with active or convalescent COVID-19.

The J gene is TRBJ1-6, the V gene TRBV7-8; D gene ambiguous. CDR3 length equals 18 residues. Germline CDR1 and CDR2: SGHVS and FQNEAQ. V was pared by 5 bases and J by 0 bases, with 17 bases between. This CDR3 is CASSTTILESSYNSPLHF. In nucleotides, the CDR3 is TGTGCCAGCAGCACAACTATTTTGGAGTCCTCCTATAATTCACCCCTCCACTTT.

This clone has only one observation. The CDR3 DNA is TGCGCCAGCAGCTTGGCCGAGGGTTACACTGAAGCTTTCTTT. Protein: CASSLAEGYTEAFF. The V and J genes are TRBV5-1 and TRBJ1-1, with D unresolved. This CDR3 is 14 amino acids long. V was shortened by 0 bases and J by 3 bases, with 9 bases between the two germline ends. The V gene's germline CDR1 is SGHRS and CDR2 YFSETQ.